The clone carrying this T cell receptor (beta chain) was recorded once. These data come from a study of blood T cell repertoires in COVID-19. In the study overall: Samples taken during acute and convalescent COVID-19 were collected in the United States, Italy and Spain.

With 4 bases clipped from V and 4 bases from J, the junction kept 9 bases outside the gene matches. The CDR3 covers 14 residues. The germline V gene has CDR1 SQVTM and CDR2 ANQGSEA. Original processing notes: From reference gene primer amplification, estimates of nucleated cell counts were derived. Libraries were prepared by immunoSEQ multiplex PCR; TCRdb keeps only in-frame clonotypes and omits some of them. For V, J and clone size, that table is used; D and trimming come from the DNA. The table has 130,000 or so clones, roughly 90% seen once. Source material: peripheral blood. The V and J genes are TRBV29-1 and TRBJ2-7, with TRBD1 matching over 8 bases. This receptor was identified in a middle-aged man with acute or convalescent COVID-19. The CDR3 sequence: CSVAGATGGYEQYF. The CDR3 DNA follows: TGCAGCGTTGCGGGAGCAACAGGGGGGTACGAGCAGTACTTC.